These 14 T cell receptor beta chains originate from one sample sequenced in a study of molecular identifiers for immune sequencing clone quantification. A single record per CDR3 protein comes from TCRdb applying MiXCR to the PCR reads. The sample shows approximately 550,000 distinct CDR3 sequences, about 26% of them seen only once. The material sequenced was naive CD8+ T cells from blood, with Jurkat cell RNA spiked in. Subset specified: FACS-sorted CD8+CD4-CCR7+CD45RA+ naive T cells. The receptors were gathered from a human donor in good health. Some libraries in this study had Jurkat cell RNA spiked in.

This clonotype was seen many times. The chain uses TRBV6-2 or TRBV6-3 and TRBJ2-6, with 11 bases identical to TRBD1. V trimming: 5 bases; J trimming: 0 bases; junction bases outside the gene matches: 6. The CDR3 length is 18 residues. Germline V lookup: CDR1 MNHEY, CDR2 SVGEGT. The CDR3 DNA reads TGTGCCAGCAGTACCCCCGGGACAGGGGGCTCTGGGGCCAACGTCCTGACTTTC. Protein product: CASSTPGTGGSGANVLTF.

This clonotype was counted at least ten times. The chain combines TRBV29-1 with TRBJ2-5; TRBD2 aligns across 7 bases. With 1 base clipped from V and 2 bases from J, the junction kept 7 bases outside the gene matches. The CDR3 has 15 residues. The germline V gene has CDR1 SQVTM and CDR2 ANQGSEA. The CDR3: CSVEVAGEWQETQYF. CDR3 bases: TGCAGCGTTGAAGTCGCGGGAGAATGGCAAGAGACCCAGTACTTC.

This clonotype was seen a few times. The chain employs TRBV28 and TRBJ2-5; TRBD2 is a possible D gene (6 bases). Trimming stripped 7 bases from V and 3 bases from J, with 15 bases between. The CDR3 runs 14 residues. CDR1 is MDHEN, CDR2 SYDVKM, per germline. For the CDR3, the DNA is TGTGCCAGCAAAAAGGGACTCATTAAAGAGACCCAGTACTTC. Encoded protein: CASKKGLIKETQYF.

This clonotype was counted many times. The chain combines TRBV7-9 with TRBJ1-1; the match to TRBD1 covers 11 bases. The junction had 2 bases not matched to a gene; V was cut back by 3 bases and J by 5 bases. The germline V gene has CDR1 SEHNR and CDR2 FQNEAQ (reference sequence). The CDR3 is made up of 14 amino acids. The DNA for the CDR3 is TGTGCCAGCAGCTTGGGACAGGGGGTAACTGAAGCTTTCTTT. Translation: CASSLGQGVTEAFF.

The chain is built from TRBV7-9 and TRBJ2-7; TRBD1 matches 9 bases. Trimming removed 4 bases from V and 4 bases from J; junction bases left unmatched: 8. CDR3 size: 15 residues. Germline-derived CDR1 and CDR2 are SEHNR and FQNEAQ (reference sequence). The DNA of the CDR3 is TGTGCCAGCAGCTCCCCGGCGGGACAGGGTTACGAGCAGTACTTC. This sequence encodes CASSSPAGQGYEQYF.

Regarding this clonotype: Because it lacks the conserved phenylalanine or tryptophan at the end, this CDR3 is likely a read error. This chain links TRBV7-6 with TRBJ2-7, with 8 bases that match TRBD1. V shed 1 base and J 4 bases; nucleotides not matched to a gene: 3. From germline, CDR1 is SGHVS and CDR2 FNYEAQ. The CDR3 has 14 residues. The CDR3 DNA reads TGTGCCAGCAGCTTAGGGACAGGGACGTACGAGCAGTACTTA. Translated, it gives CASSLGTGTYEQYL.

Comment on this clonotype: A much more abundant neighbour one base away suggests this may be a read error. This chain connects TRBV28 to TRBJ2-7; 7 bases match TRBD2. This CDR3 comprises 14 residues. J was trimmed by 3 bases and V by 11 bases; bases with no gene match: 13. Looked up from germline, CDR1 is MDHEN and CDR2 is SYDVKM. The CDR3 DNA sequence: TGTGCCCGGGAGGTTAACCTTGTAGACTACGAGCAGTACTTC. Protein sequence: CAREVNLVDYEQYF.

This rearrangement joins TRBV7-9 to TRBJ2-1, with D unclear. Germline-derived CDR1 and CDR2 are SEHNR and FQNEAQ (reference sequence). CDR3 length equals 14 residues. The V end lost 4 bases, the J end lost 2 bases, and 9 bases lay between the germline ends. The CDR3 DNA sequence: TGTGCCAGCAGCTCTCAGACAACCTACAATGAGCAGTTCTTC. Protein: CASSSQTTYNEQFF.

V and J are TRBV12-3 or TRBV12-4 and TRBJ2-3; D is perhaps TRBD2 (5 bases). This CDR3 has 12 amino acids. V lost 4 bases to trimming and J lost 5 bases, with 7 bases between them. The CDR3 sequence is CASSSSGDTQYF. In DNA, the CDR3 is TGTGCCAGCAGTTCCAGCGGAGATACGCAGTATTTT.

V and J are TRBV27 and TRBJ2-1, with D possibly TRBD1 on 7 matching bases. V was cut by 2 bases and J by 6 bases, with 8 bases left in between. The CDR3 consists of 13 residues. Germline loops: CDR1 MNHEY, CDR2 SMNVEV (reference sequence). The CDR3 DNA is TGTGCCAGCAGTTTACAGGGGGGCAATGAGCAGTTCTTC. Translation: CASSLQGGNEQFF.

The J gene is TRBJ1-3, the V gene TRBV6-5, with D unclear. V was pared by 3 bases and J by 0 bases, with 9 bases between. Per germline, CDR1 MNHEY and CDR2 SVGAGI. CDR3 length: 15 residues. CDR3 amino acids: CASSYDMNSGNTIYF. CDR3 in DNA: TGTGCCAGCAGTTATGATATGAACTCTGGAAACACCATATATTTT.

This clonotype appeared many times. V is TRBV10-3 and J is TRBJ2-7, with unresolved D. V lost 6 bases and J lost 3, with 6 bases in between. The length of the CDR3 is 11 residues. The germline V gene has CDR1 ENHRY and CDR2 SYGVKD. The CDR3 region has the DNA TGTGCCATCAGCCACAACTACGAGCAGTACTTC. This gives the protein CAISHNYEQYF.

About this clonotype: A much more abundant neighbour one base away suggests this may be a read error. The J gene is TRBJ2-3, the V gene TRBV30; D is ambiguous. With 3 bases removed from V and 5 bases from J, the gap between germline ends came to 18 bases. From germline, CDR1 is GTSNPN and CDR2 SVGIG (reference sequence). This CDR3 spans 15 amino acids. CDR3 region: CAWRSRWRYEDTQYF. CDR3 sequence (DNA): TGTGCCTGGAGATCCCGGTGGCGGTACGAAGATACGCAGTATTTT.

This clonotype was seen repeatedly, ten times or more. The V and J genes are TRBV20-1 and TRBJ2-6; D gene ambiguous. Germline V gives CDR1 DFQATT, CDR2 SNEGSKA (reference sequence). V was cut by 4 bases and J by 0 bases, with 10 bases left in between. The CDR3 spans 15 residues. CDR3 amino acids: CSANLVGSGANVLTF. CDR3 DNA: TGCAGTGCTAACCTTGTTGGCTCTGGGGCCAACGTCCTGACTTTC.